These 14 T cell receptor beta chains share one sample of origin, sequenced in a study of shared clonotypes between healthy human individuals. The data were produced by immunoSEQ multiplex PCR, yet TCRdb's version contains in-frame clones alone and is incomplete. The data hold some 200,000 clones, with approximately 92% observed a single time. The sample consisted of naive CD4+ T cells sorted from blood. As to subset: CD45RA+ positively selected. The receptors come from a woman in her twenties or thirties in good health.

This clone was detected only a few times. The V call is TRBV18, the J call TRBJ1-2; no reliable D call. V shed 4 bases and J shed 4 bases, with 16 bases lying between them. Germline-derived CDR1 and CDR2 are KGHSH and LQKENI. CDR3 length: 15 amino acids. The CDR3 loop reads CASSQGSGVPYGYTF. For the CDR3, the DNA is TGTGCCAGCTCACAAGGGTCCGGGGTGCCCTATGGCTACACCTTC.

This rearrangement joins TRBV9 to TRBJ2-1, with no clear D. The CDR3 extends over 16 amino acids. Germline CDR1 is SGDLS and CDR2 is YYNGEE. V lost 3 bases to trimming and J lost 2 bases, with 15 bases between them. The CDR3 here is CASSALAARAYNEQFF. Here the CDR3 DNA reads TGTGCCAGCAGCGCACTTGCGGCGCGAGCCTACAATGAGCAGTTCTTC.

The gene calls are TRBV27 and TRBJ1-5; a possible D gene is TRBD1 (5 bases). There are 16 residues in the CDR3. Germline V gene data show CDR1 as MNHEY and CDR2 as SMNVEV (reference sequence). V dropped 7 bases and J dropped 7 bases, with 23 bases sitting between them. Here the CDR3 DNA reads TGTGCCAGCAAACCCCCTGGGGCTGCCCCGGGACAGCCCCAGCATTTT. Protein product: CASKPPGAAPGQPQHF.

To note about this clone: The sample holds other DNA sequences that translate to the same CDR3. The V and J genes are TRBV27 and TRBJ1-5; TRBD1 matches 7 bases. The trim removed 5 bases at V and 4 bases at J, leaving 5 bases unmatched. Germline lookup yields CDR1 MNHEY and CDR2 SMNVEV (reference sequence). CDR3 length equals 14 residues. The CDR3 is CASSLIQGNQPQHF. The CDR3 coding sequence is TGTGCCAGCAGTCTAATACAGGGGAATCAGCCCCAGCATTTT.

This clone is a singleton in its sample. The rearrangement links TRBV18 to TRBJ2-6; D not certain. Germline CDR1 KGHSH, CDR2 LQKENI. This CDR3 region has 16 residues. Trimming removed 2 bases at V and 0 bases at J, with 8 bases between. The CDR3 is CASSPSQSSGANVLTF. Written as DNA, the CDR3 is TGTGCCAGCTCACCAAGTCAGAGCTCTGGGGCCAACGTCCTGACTTTC.

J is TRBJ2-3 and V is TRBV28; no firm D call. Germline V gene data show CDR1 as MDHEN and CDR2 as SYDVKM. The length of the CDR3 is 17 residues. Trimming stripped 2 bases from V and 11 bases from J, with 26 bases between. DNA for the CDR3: TGTGCCAGCAGTTTAGGCAGGCTTGGAATCTTGCGGATAGGGCAGTATTTT. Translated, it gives CASSLGRLGILRIGQYF. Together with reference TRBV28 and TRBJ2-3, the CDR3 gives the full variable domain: DVKVTQSSRYLVKRTGEKVFLECVQDMDHENMFWYRQDPGLGLRLIYFSYDVKMKEKGDIPEGYSVSREKKERFSLILESASTNQTSMYLCASSLGRLGILRIGQYFGPGTRLTVL.

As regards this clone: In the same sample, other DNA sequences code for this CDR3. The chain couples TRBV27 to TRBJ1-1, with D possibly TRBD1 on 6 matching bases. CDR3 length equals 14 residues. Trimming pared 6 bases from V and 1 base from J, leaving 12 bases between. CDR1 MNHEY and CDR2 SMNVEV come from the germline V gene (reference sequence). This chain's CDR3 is CASSPRGANTEAFF. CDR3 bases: TGTGCCAGCAGCCCCCGGGGGGCGAACACTGAAGCTTTCTTT.

Here the CDR3 reads CASSYYGGGQETQYF. CDR3 coding DNA: TGTGCCAGCAGTTACTACGGGGGCGGCCAAGAGACCCAGTACTTC. The J gene is TRBJ2-5, the V gene TRBV6-5; TRBD1 or TRBD2 may be the D gene (6 bases each). CDR1 and CDR2 from the germline V gene are MNHEY and SVGAGI. V was cut by 1 base and J by 1 base, with 10 bases left in between. There are 15 residues in the CDR3.

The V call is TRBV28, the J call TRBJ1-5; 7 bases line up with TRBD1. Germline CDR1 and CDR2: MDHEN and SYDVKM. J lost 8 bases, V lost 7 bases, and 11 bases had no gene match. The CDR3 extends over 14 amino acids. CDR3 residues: CASTLTGTVKPQHF. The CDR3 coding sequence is TGTGCCAGCACCCTAACCGGGACAGTCAAGCCCCAGCATTTT.

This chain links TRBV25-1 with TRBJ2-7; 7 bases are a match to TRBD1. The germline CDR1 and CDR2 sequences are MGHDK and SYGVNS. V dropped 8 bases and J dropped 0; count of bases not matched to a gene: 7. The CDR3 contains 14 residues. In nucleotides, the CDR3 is TGTGCCAGCGCCGAGACAGGGAACTCCTACGAGCAGTACTTC. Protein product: CASAETGNSYEQYF.

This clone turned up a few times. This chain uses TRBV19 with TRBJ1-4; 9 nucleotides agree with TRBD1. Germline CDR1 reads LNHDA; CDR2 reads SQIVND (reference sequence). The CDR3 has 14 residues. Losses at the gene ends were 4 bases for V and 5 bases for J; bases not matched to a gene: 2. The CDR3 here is CASSTGQGNEKLFF. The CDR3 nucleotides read TGTGCCAGTAGTACAGGACAGGGGAATGAAAAACTGTTTTTT.

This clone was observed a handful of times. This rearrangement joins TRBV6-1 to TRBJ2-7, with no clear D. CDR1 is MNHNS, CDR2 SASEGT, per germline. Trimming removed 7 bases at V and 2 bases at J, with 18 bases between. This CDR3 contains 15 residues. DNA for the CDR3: TGTGCCAGCACCCTAATCCTAGAGGCGCCCTACGAGCAGTACTTC. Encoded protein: CASTLILEAPYEQYF.

The CDR3 DNA sequence: TGTGCCAGCAGTTACTTCGCGACCTACACTGAAGCTTTCTTT. This translates into CASSYFATYTEAFF. The rearrangement uses TRBV6-5 and TRBJ1-1; D is uncertain. From germline, CDR1 is MNHEY and CDR2 SVGAGI. The CDR3 has 14 amino acids. V lost 1 base to trimming and J lost 3 bases, with 9 bases between them.

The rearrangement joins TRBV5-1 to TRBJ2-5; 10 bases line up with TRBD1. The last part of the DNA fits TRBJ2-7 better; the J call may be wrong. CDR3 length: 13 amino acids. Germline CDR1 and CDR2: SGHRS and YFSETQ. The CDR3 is CASSGGQGYEQYF. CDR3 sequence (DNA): TGCGCCAGCAGCGGGGGACAGGGGTACGAGCAGTACTTC.